This passage covers 25 T cell receptor beta chains from one sample sequenced in a study of blood T cell repertoires in COVID-19. Using immunoSEQ multiplex PCR, the repertoire was profiled, and TCRdb retains in-frame clones only, with some absent. The sample has about 170,000 clones; around 93% are singletons. The sample consisted of peripheral blood. The receptors were gathered from a man aged 25 to 45 with COVID-19, enrolled during active disease.

The chain uses TRBV2 and TRBJ2-3; 9 positions match TRBD1. Germline values: CDR1 SNHLY, CDR2 FYNNEI. The CDR3 is 14 residues long. J gave up 0 bases and V 6 bases, and 1 base lay outside the gene matches. CDR3 region: CASRDRGSTDTQYF. CDR3 nucleotide sequence: TGTGCCAGCAGAGACAGGGGGAGCACAGATACGCAGTATTTT.

Concerning this clone: A read error may account for a junction end that differs from germline. The V and J genes are TRBV7-8 and TRBJ2-1; D not certain. CDR3 length equals 15 residues. Germline assignment: CDR1 SGHVS and CDR2 FQNEAQ. The CDR3 loop reads CASSLGQVTYSEQFF. DNA of the CDR3: TGTGCCAGCAGCTTAGGGCAGGTAACCTACAGTGAGCAGTTCTTC.

This clone has just one count. V is TRBV7-9 and J is TRBJ2-3; weak D call: TRBD1 (6 bases). CDR3 length equals 14 residues. V shed 4 bases and J shed 0 bases, with 8 bases lying between them. Germline V gene data show CDR1 as SEHNR and CDR2 as FQNEAQ (reference sequence). DNA of the CDR3: TGTGCCAGCAGCTGGACAGAGAGCACAGATACGCAGTATTTT. This codes for CASSWTESTDTQYF.

The V and J genes are TRBV25-1 and TRBJ2-7; unclear D gene. Germline V CDR1 and CDR2: MGHDK, SYGVNS. The germline V and J ends were trimmed by 5 bases and 3 bases, with 8 bases remaining between them. The CDR3 length is 12 residues. The CDR3 sequence is CASSQSGYEQYF. As DNA, the CDR3 is TGTGCCAGCAGTCAATCGGGCTACGAGCAGTACTTC.

The J gene is TRBJ2-1, the V gene TRBV28; 9 bases map to TRBD2. The J segment lost 6 bases and the V segment lost 1 base, leaving 4 bases of the junction unmatched. Germline V gives CDR1 MDHEN, CDR2 SYDVKM. There are 15 residues in the CDR3. In DNA form, the CDR3 reads TGTGCCAGCAGTTTATTTAGCGGGAGAGGCAATGAGCAGTTCTTC. Translating it yields CASSLFSGRGNEQFF.

The V gene is TRBV6-5, the J gene TRBJ1-4; 10 bases are a match to TRBD1. Germline V lookup: CDR1 MNHEY, CDR2 SVGAGI. Germline trimming cut 5 bases from V and 10 bases from J; bases unmatched to any gene: 10. The length of the CDR3 is 15 residues. The CDR3 region is CASSTLDRGSGKLFF. The CDR3 DNA is TGTGCCAGCAGTACCCTGGACAGGGGGTCGGGAAAACTGTTTTTT.

The V and J genes are TRBV3-1 (or the pseudogene TRBV3-2) and TRBJ1-4, with D uncertain. This CDR3 region has 17 residues. Trimming left V 4 bases short and J 2 bases short, with 17 bases between. Germline loops: CDR1 LGHDT, CDR2 YNNKEL (reference sequence). This CDR3 is CASSPGPTAGTNEKLFF. As DNA, the CDR3 is TGTGCCAGCAGCCCCGGGCCAACGGCGGGGACTAATGAAAAACTGTTTTTT.

The chain couples TRBV6-5 to TRBJ2-1, with TRBD1 matching over 12 bases. The J segment lost 11 bases and the V segment lost 7 bases, leaving 6 bases of the junction unmatched. Germline lookup yields CDR1 MNHEY and CDR2 SVGAGI. This CDR3 region has 13 residues. In nucleotides, the CDR3 is TGTGCCAGCAACGACGGGACAGGGGGCAAGCAGTTCTTC. The encoded protein is CASNDGTGGKQFF.

The V and J genes are TRBV27 and TRBJ2-1; tentatively, D is TRBD2 (6 bases). The germline CDR1 and CDR2 sequences are MNHEY and SMNVEV (reference sequence). The CDR3 length is 15 residues. Trimming took off 3 bases at V and 2 bases at J, with 11 bases between the two ends. The CDR3 is CASSFSSGPYNEQFF. The CDR3 DNA sequence: TGTGCCAGCAGTTTTAGTAGCGGACCCTACAATGAGCAGTTCTTC.

The chain links TRBV9 to TRBJ2-3; D is unresolved. V dropped 7 bases and J dropped 0 bases, with 9 bases sitting between them. The germline V gene encodes CDR1 SGDLS and CDR2 YYNGEE. The CDR3 is 13 residues long. Written as DNA, the CDR3 is TGTGCCAGCCGCGGAGCTAGCACAGATACGCAGTATTTT. Translation gives CASRGASTDTQYF. The full variable domain, completed using reference TRBV9 and TRBJ2-3, is DSGVTQTPKHLITATGQRVTLRCSPRSGDLSVYWYQQSLDQGLQFLIQYYNGEERAKGNILERFSAQQFPDLHSELNLSSLELGDSALYFCASRGASTDTQYFGPGTRLTVL.

V usage is TRBV7-2 and J usage is TRBJ1-6; 8 nucleotides match TRBD1. Unmatched junction bases numbered 4, after V lost 5 bases and J lost 7 bases. CDR3 length: 14 amino acids. CDR1 is SGHTA and CDR2 is FQGNSA in the germline V gene. CDR3 bases: TGTGCCAGCAGCATCGGGACAGGCAATTCACCCCTCCACTTT. It is translated as CASSIGTGNSPLHF.

The V gene is TRBV11-2, the J gene TRBJ2-5, with D unclear. Deletions cut 5 bases from V and 3 bases from J, with 10 bases between. Looked up from germline, CDR1 is SGHAT and CDR2 is FQNNGV. The length of the CDR3 is 13 residues. CDR3 DNA sequence: TGTGCCAGCAGCCTGCGGAGCGAAGAGACCCAGTACTTC. Amino acids: CASSLRSEETQYF.

The chain recombines TRBV18 with TRBJ2-1; TRBD1 aligns across 10 bases. Germline CDR1 and CDR2: KGHSH and LQKENI. This CDR3 contains 14 residues. The ends lost 3 bases at V and 12 bases at J; junction bases unmatched: 8. The CDR3 sequence is CASSPGTGVIVQFF. The CDR3 DNA is TGTGCCAGCTCACCTGGGACAGGGGTTATTGTGCAGTTCTTC.

V usage is TRBV27 and J usage is TRBJ2-1; D is unresolved. The CDR3 has 13 amino acids. V lost 6 bases and J lost 8, with 14 bases in between. Germline V gives CDR1 MNHEY, CDR2 SMNVEV (reference sequence). The CDR3 reads CASSLPTIHEQFF. CDR3 nucleotides: TGTGCCAGCAGCTTGCCTACGATCCATGAGCAGTTCTTC.

V is TRBV23-1 and J is TRBJ2-6; 8 positions agree with TRBD1. TRBV23-1 carries the ORF label, with uncertain function. J lost 0 bases, V lost 0 bases, and 7 bases had no gene match. The CDR3 consists of 19 residues. The CDR3 sequence is CASSQSQDRASSGANVLTF. The CDR3 bases are TGCGCCAGCAGTCAATCTCAGGACAGGGCAAGCTCTGGGGCCAACGTCCTGACTTTC.

The chain employs TRBV6-5 and TRBJ2-7, with a weak D call TRBD1 (5 bases). Germline V gene data show CDR1 as MNHEY and CDR2 as SVGAGI. Deletions cut 8 bases from V and 0 bases from J, with 11 bases between. CDR3 length: 13 amino acids. As DNA, the CDR3 is TGTGCCAGCGTATTGGACACCTCCTACGAGCAGTACTTC. Translation: CASVLDTSYEQYF.

The chain couples TRBV28 to TRBJ2-7, with 8 bases aligning to TRBD1. The CDR3 covers 14 residues. J lost 2 bases, V lost 7 bases, and 7 bases had no gene match. The germline CDR1 and CDR2 sequences are MDHEN and SYDVKM. Here the CDR3 DNA reads TGTGCCAGCACCACGCCGGGACAGGCCTACGAGCAGTACTTC. It codes for CASTTPGQAYEQYF.

The rearrangement links TRBV6-6 to TRBJ1-1; TRBD1 aligns across 8 bases. Germline V gives CDR1 MNHNY, CDR2 SVGAGI (reference sequence). V was pared by 3 bases and J by 1 base, with 7 bases of the junction left unmatched. The CDR3 covers 16 residues. DNA for the CDR3: TGTGCCAGCAGTTATTCTCAGGGGGCCCGGAACACTGAAGCTTTCTTT. The encoded protein is CASSYSQGARNTEAFF.

This clone was recorded only once. The genes are TRBV28 and TRBJ1-6, with 7 nucleotides matching TRBD1. From germline, CDR1 is MDHEN and CDR2 SYDVKM. CDR3 length: 14 residues. With 1 base clipped from V and 8 bases from J, the junction kept 2 bases outside the gene matches. The CDR3 DNA reads as TGTGCCAGCAGTTTATTCCAGGGGGATTCACCCCTCCACTTT. It codes for CASSLFQGDSPLHF.

This sequence joins TRBV13 and TRBJ2-7, with 12 bases aligning to TRBD2. Germline trimming cut 5 bases from V and 0 bases from J; bases unmatched to any gene: 5. This CDR3 is 16 amino acids long. Germline CDR1 reads PRHDT; CDR2 reads FYEKMQ (reference sequence). DNA of the CDR3: TGTGCCAGCAGCACACTAGCGGGGGGTCCCTCCTACGAGCAGTACTTC. Protein product: CASSTLAGGPSYEQYF.

This clone is a singleton in its sample. This sequence joins TRBV7-2 and TRBJ2-3, with a weak D call TRBD1 (6 bases). The CDR3 is 14 amino acids. Trimming stripped 2 bases from V and 3 bases from J, with 9 bases between. Germline V gene sequence: CDR1 SGHTA, CDR2 FQGNSA. CDR3: CASSLMGATDTQYF. CDR3 DNA: TGTGCCAGCAGCTTAATGGGGGCTACAGATACGCAGTATTTT. Combining the CDR3 with reference TRBV7-2 and TRBJ2-3 gives the whole variable domain GAGVSQSPSNKVTEKGKDVELRCDPISGHTALYWYRQSLGQGLEFLIYFQGNSAPDKSGLPSDRFSAERTGGSVSTLTIQRTQQEDSAVYLCASSLMGATDTQYFGPGTRLTVL.

V usage is TRBV6-6 and J usage is TRBJ1-3, with D perhaps matching TRBD1 (6 bases). CDR3 length: 15 residues. V lost 8 bases and J 5 bases, leaving 19 bases between the germline ends. Germline values: CDR1 MNHNY, CDR2 SVGAGI (reference sequence). The CDR3 coding sequence is TGTGCCAGCCGGGACACAGTCCCCGGACGAAACACCATATATTTT. It specifies CASRDTVPGRNTIYF.

This clone has a handful of counts. This sequence joins TRBV19 and TRBJ2-2, with TRBD2 identical over 7 bases. Germline values: CDR1 LNHDA, CDR2 SQIVND (reference sequence). This CDR3 has 15 amino acids. J lost 1 base, V lost 8 bases, and 7 bases had no gene match. The CDR3 sequence: CASGAGALNTGELFF. CDR3 DNA sequence: TGTGCCAGTGGGGCGGGAGCGCTGAACACCGGGGAGCTGTTTTTT.

CDR3 nucleotides: TGCAGTGCTAGTACCGGGACTAGCGTCTCCTACGAGCAGTACTTC. Translating gives CSASTGTSVSYEQYF. This chain links TRBV20-1 with TRBJ2-7, with TRBD2 identical over 10 bases. Germline V gene data show CDR1 as DFQATT and CDR2 as SNEGSKA (reference sequence). V gave up 3 bases and J gave up 0 bases; unmatched junction bases: 5. There are 15 residues in the CDR3.

This sequence joins TRBV6-2 or TRBV6-3 and TRBJ1-5; the D is unclear. V was clipped by 1 base and J by 2 bases, with 3 bases between them. CDR3 length equals 13 residues. Germline CDR1 and CDR2: MNHEY and SVGEGT. The CDR3 region is CASSYFGNQPQHF. The CDR3 DNA sequence: TGTGCCAGCAGTTACTTCGGCAATCAGCCCCAGCATTTT.